The 25 T cell receptor beta chains below were found in one sample sequenced in a study of human T cells and chemical hapten exposure (dated by TCRdb to the early 2020s). Libraries came from RACE. TCRdb lists the instrument as NextSeq 500. TCRdb passed the public sequencing reads through fastp at Q25 and MiXCR, retaining productive beta sequences. Each record represents a unique CDR3 protein, reported with the most common genes and DNA among its rows. For this sample the table gives about 99,000 distinct CDR3 sequences, of which roughly 12% were detected only once. Less than 2.5% of the sample lies in the top ten. Interpreted using the paper, the time point label stands for: patch test 1, 2 weeks after DPC sensitization. What this sample's treatment or condition label stands for: therapeutic diphenylcyclopropenone sensitization with weekly scalp DPC. The sequences come from whole blood, collected in connection with sensitization to the hapten diphenylcyclopropenone (DPC). Receptor source: a middle-aged woman with alopecia areata. Some clones in this sample may be carry-over from other donors' samples.

The chain links TRBV4-3 to TRBJ2-3; D is possibly TRBD1 (5 bases). This CDR3 region has 14 residues. V lost 4 bases and J 3 bases, leaving 11 bases between the germline ends. Germline CDR1 LGHNA, CDR2 YSLEER. Here the CDR3 reads CASSLIGETDTQYF. In DNA, the CDR3 is TGCGCCAGCAGCCTGATAGGGGAAACAGATACGCAGTATTTT.

The CDR3 sequence: CASSIGRRSYNEQFF. In nucleotides, the CDR3 is TGTGCCAGCAGTATAGGGAGAAGGTCCTACAATGAGCAGTTCTTC. The chain has TRBV6-2 or TRBV6-3 and TRBJ2-1; tentative D call: TRBD2 (5 bases). CDR1 MNHEY and CDR2 SVGEGT come from the germline V gene. This CDR3 has 15 residues. V was trimmed by 5 bases and J by 1 base, leaving 12 bases between them.

This clonotype turned up a few times. The rearrangement links TRBV28 to TRBJ2-7; D not certain. Trimming stripped 7 bases from V and 1 base from J, with 11 bases between. The CDR3 sequence is 13 residues long. Germline V gene lookup returns CDR1 MDHEN and CDR2 SYDVKM. CDR3 sequence (DNA): TGTGCCAGCACTACGGTCACATCCTACGAGCAGTACTTC. It is translated as CASTTVTSYEQYF.

This chain joins TRBV7-2 and TRBJ2-1, with 12 bases matching TRBD2. Trimming took 5 bases from V and 9 from J; bases not matched to a gene: 5. CDR1 is SGHTA, CDR2 FQGNSA, per germline. The CDR3 runs to 14 residues. The CDR3 protein is CASSPTSGSGEQFF. The CDR3 DNA is TGTGCCAGCAGCCCGACTAGCGGGAGCGGTGAGCAGTTCTTC.

This clonotype appeared a few times. J is TRBJ2-3 and V is TRBV19; 7 bases fit TRBD1. The CDR3 extends over 13 amino acids. V shed 6 bases, J shed 6 bases, and the junction held 6 bases outside the gene matches. Germline CDR1 reads LNHDA; CDR2 reads SQIVND (reference sequence). The CDR3 DNA reads TGTGCCAGTAGCCTACAGACAGGGGATACGCAGTATTTT. Its protein product is CASSLQTGDTQYF.

In its sample, this clonotype was seen a few times. The rearrangement joins TRBV5-6 to TRBJ1-1; weak D call: TRBD1 (6 bases). This CDR3 is 14 amino acids long. Germline assignment: CDR1 SGHDT and CDR2 YYEEEE. Trimming took off 4 bases at V and 4 bases at J, with 14 bases between the two ends. This CDR3 is CASSRWGGGTEAFF. The CDR3 DNA reads TGTGCCAGCAGCCGCTGGGGGGGCGGCACTGAAGCTTTCTTT.

This clonotype was seen once. The rearrangement links TRBV4-2 to TRBJ1-5; tentative D call: TRBD1 (5 bases). Trimming shortened V by 1 base and J by 3 bases, and 16 bases separated the two germline ends. Germline V gene sequence: CDR1 LGHNA, CDR2 YNFKEQ. CDR3 length: 17 amino acids. In DNA form, the CDR3 reads TGTGCCAGCAGCCAAGTCATTCGGGGACCGACCAATCAGCCCCAGCATTTT. Encoded protein: CASSQVIRGPTNQPQHF.

This clonotype was picked up one time. CDR3 coding DNA: TGTGCCAGCAGCCAGGCGGGAGCCGAGACTTCAAGCTCCTACAATGAGCAGTTCTTC. It is translated as CASSQAGAETSSSYNEQFF. This sequence joins TRBV3-1 and TRBJ2-1, with 7 bases matching TRBD2. Losses at the gene ends were 3 bases for V and 0 bases for J; bases not matched to a gene: 14. Germline lookup yields CDR1 LGHDT and CDR2 YNNKEL (reference sequence). The CDR3 has 19 residues.

This clonotype appeared a few times. This sequence joins TRBV19 and TRBJ2-7; D not resolved. The CDR3 is 15 amino acids. Trimming pared 0 bases from V and 5 bases from J, leaving 14 bases between. The germline V gene encodes CDR1 LNHDA and CDR2 SQIVND (reference sequence). DNA of the CDR3: TGTGCCAGTAGTATAGAATCTCGTTCCGGCGACGAGCAGTACTTC. Its protein is CASSIESRSGDEQYF.

This chain connects TRBV12-3 or TRBV12-4 to TRBJ2-5; unclear D gene. This CDR3 comprises 12 residues. Trimming pared 5 bases from V and 5 bases from J, leaving 9 bases between. The CDR3 loop reads CASSSGVETQYF. In DNA form, the CDR3 reads TGTGCCAGCAGTAGTGGGGTCGAGACCCAGTACTTC.

The V gene is TRBV9, the J gene TRBJ1-3, with TRBD1 as a possible D gene (5 bases). Germline values: CDR1 SGDLS, CDR2 YYNGEE. This CDR3 is built from 15 residues. V was cut by 4 bases and J by 2 bases, with 13 bases left in between. CDR3 sequence: CASSPSGTAGNTIYF. Here the CDR3 DNA reads TGTGCCAGCAGCCCATCCGGGACTGCTGGAAACACCATATATTTT.

The rearrangement joins TRBV7-2 to TRBJ1-1; 9 positions match TRBD1. The ends lost 5 bases at V and 5 bases at J; junction bases unmatched: 12. The CDR3 sequence is 16 residues long. From germline, CDR1 is SGHTA and CDR2 FQGNSA. CDR3 coding DNA: TGTGCCAGCAGCCAGGAAATCCAACAGGGGGCAACTGAAGCTTTCTTT. Translation: CASSQEIQQGATEAFF.

This rearrangement joins TRBV27 to TRBJ2-3, with D perhaps TRBD1 (6 bases). CDR1 is MNHEY and CDR2 is SMNVEV in the germline V gene (reference sequence). Trimming removed 1 base from V and 2 bases from J, with 13 bases in between. The CDR3 runs 16 residues. This CDR3 reads CASSLWTVGLTDTQYF. The CDR3, as DNA: TGTGCCAGCAGTTTATGGACAGTTGGGCTCACAGATACGCAGTATTTT.

The chain joins TRBV4-1 to TRBJ1-1; 10 nucleotides line up with TRBD1. Trimming at V came to 7 bases and at J to 3 bases, leaving 17 bases not matched to a gene. The CDR3 has 18 residues. In germline, CDR1 is MGHRA, CDR2 YSYEKL. The DNA of the CDR3 is TGCGCCAGCACAGCCTTAGTCCCGGGACAGGGGAGAGACACTGAAGCTTTCTTT. Amino acid sequence: CASTALVPGQGRDTEAFF.

In this sample, this clonotype turned up many times. V usage is TRBV6-2 or TRBV6-3 and J usage is TRBJ2-3; no clear D gene. CDR3 length equals 12 residues. Trimming shortened V by 8 bases and J by 4 bases, and 10 bases separated the two germline ends. Germline CDR1 reads MNHEY; CDR2 reads SVGEGT. In DNA, the CDR3 is TGTGCCAGCGGAACGGCCGCAGATACGCAGTATTTT. It codes for CASGTAADTQYF.

The V and J genes are TRBV10-3 and TRBJ2-3; D remains unclear. V lost 4 bases to trimming and J lost 0 bases, with 14 bases between them. The CDR3 totals 16 residues. CDR1 ENHRY and CDR2 SYGVKD come from the germline V gene. CDR3 in DNA: TGTGCCATCAGTGGGCCCAGGCGTGGGAGCACAGATACGCAGTATTTT. This encodes CAISGPRRGSTDTQYF.

The genes are TRBV5-4 and TRBJ2-7; perhaps TRBD1 as D (6 bases). The CDR3 consists of 14 residues. The germline gives CDR1 SGHNT, CDR2 YYREEE (reference sequence). Trimming stripped 4 bases from V and 2 bases from J, with 13 bases between. CDR3 sequence: CASSPGQRTYEQYF. The DNA for the CDR3 is TGTGCCAGCAGCCCGGGACAACGGACCTACGAGCAGTACTTC.

This clonotype came up a few times. V and J are TRBV6-2 or TRBV6-3 and TRBJ2-1; TRBD2 matches at 12 bases. The CDR3 is 15 amino acids. The V gene end was trimmed by 6 bases and the J gene end by 8 bases; junction bases not matched to a gene: 8. Germline V CDR1 and CDR2: MNHEY, SVGEGT. The CDR3 DNA follows: TGTGCCAGCAGCCCCGGACTAGCGGGAATCTATGAGCAGTTCTTC. It specifies CASSPGLAGIYEQFF.

This clonotype showed up just a few times. The chain recombines TRBV12-3 or TRBV12-4 with TRBJ1-1; D might be TRBD1 (5 bases). V was cut by 6 bases and J by 1 base, with 9 bases left in between. This CDR3 is 13 amino acids long. Here the CDR3 reads CASSPGTNTEAFF. CDR3 coding DNA: TGTGCCAGCAGCCCCGGGACGAACACTGAAGCTTTCTTT.

This clonotype appeared a few times. This sequence joins TRBV2 and TRBJ2-4; no clear D gene. Germline V gene lookup returns CDR1 SNHLY and CDR2 FYNNEI. Trimming took off 7 bases at V and 1 base at J, with 14 bases between the two ends. The CDR3 consists of 15 residues. In DNA, the CDR3 is TGTGCCAGCACCGCATTAAGAGAGGCCAAAAACATTCAGTACTTC. Its protein product is CASTALREAKNIQYF.

The V gene is TRBV12-3 or TRBV12-4, the J gene TRBJ2-7; D assignment may be TRBD1 or TRBD2 (5 bases each). The V end lost 5 bases, the J end lost 3 bases, and 14 bases lay between the germline ends. The CDR3 extends over 14 amino acids. CDR3 in amino acids: CASSKPGSYYEQYF. CDR3 coding DNA: TGTGCCAGCAGTAAACCAGGGAGTTACTACGAGCAGTACTTC.

The rearrangement uses TRBV20-1 and TRBJ1-2; D unresolved. This CDR3 comprises 14 residues. CDR1 and CDR2 from the germline V gene are DFQATT and SNEGSKA (reference sequence). Trimming stripped 1 base from V and 8 bases from J, with 17 bases between. In DNA, the CDR3 is TGCAGTGCTAGAGTTAGTACTAGGAGATGGGGCTACACCTTC. It yields the protein CSARVSTRRWGYTF.

This clonotype was picked up a small number of times. The junction departs from germline at one end; a sequencing error may be responsible. The chain joins TRBV7-7 to TRBJ1-1; D uncertain. The CDR3 runs 13 residues. From germline, CDR1 is SSHAT and CDR2 FNYEAQ (reference sequence). The CDR3 reads CASSSVMNTEAFF. The CDR3 bases are TGTGCTAGCAGCTCCGTAATGAACACTGAAGCTTTCTTT.

This clonotype was counted only a few times. The chain recombines TRBV7-2 with TRBJ2-7, with D perhaps TRBD2 (6 bases). This CDR3 spans 15 amino acids. Trimming pared 0 bases from V and 4 bases from J, leaving 13 bases between. Germline CDR1 and CDR2: SGHTA and FQGNSA. The CDR3 reads CASSLAGGSSYEQYF. The CDR3 nucleotides are TGTGCCAGCAGCTTAGCAGGAGGGAGCTCTTACGAGCAGTACTTC.

This clonotype was found a few times. The V gene is TRBV12-3 or TRBV12-4, the J gene TRBJ2-7; 11 positions match TRBD2. With 6 bases clipped from V and 6 bases from J, the junction kept 10 bases outside the gene matches. The CDR3 covers 15 residues. This CDR3 reads CASSLIAGGPLEQYF. In DNA, the CDR3 is TGTGCCAGCAGCTTAATAGCGGGAGGGCCCCTCGAGCAGTACTTC.